Presented here are 3 T cell receptor beta chains from one specimen sequenced in a study of CXCR3-negative and CXCR3-positive naive CD8 T cells. The authors prepared UMI-labeled TRB cDNA libraries by 5' RACE. TCRdb reprocessed the 5' RACE reads and stores each CDR3 protein as one record, lacking DNA. This sample contains roughly 70,000 distinct CDR3 sequences. Source material: naive CXCR3- CD8+ T cells from blood. The subset here: CD45RO-CCR7+CD27+CD95- naive CD8+ T cells lacking CXCR3 (TNR3-). The receptors originated from a human donor in good health. Some clones in this sample may be carry-over from other donors' samples.

V is TRBV12-3 or TRBV12-4 and J is TRBJ2-1; TCRdb proposes TRBD2, but this gene call is untestable without DNA. The CDR3 runs 13 residues. CDR3 protein: CASSGTSLNEQFF.

This chain uses TRBV14 with TRBJ1-3. CDR3 size: 11 residues. Germline-derived CDR1 and CDR2 are SGHDN and FVKESK. CDR3 in amino acids: CASSQGNTIYF.

This sequence joins TRBV29-1 and TRBJ2-7; the TCRdb call, TRBD1, lacks DNA for checking. There are 12 residues in the CDR3. Germline V lookup: CDR1 SQVTM, CDR2 ANQGSEA. CDR3 loop: CSARLGFYEQYF.